This TCR beta chain appears in the sequencing data of a study of T cells in Graves' hyperthyroidism and ophthalmopathy. Study-wide background: Blood from the periphery was taken at initial diagnosis, before any treatment.

It was RNA transcripts that yielded the amplified TCR beta CDR3 regions. The TCR CDR3 first-round RT-PCR relied on the HTBI primer set. TCRdb reprocessed the multiplex PCR reads via MiXCR and lists one record per CDR3 protein. The sample includes roughly 380,000 distinct CDR3 sequences, roughly 19% of them seen just once. This sample holds PBMCs from roughly 10 ml fresh peripheral blood. With 11 bases removed from V and 6 bases from J, the gap between germline ends came to 16 bases. Per germline, CDR1 MNHNS and CDR2 SASEGT. The CDR3 covers 13 residues. The chain is built from TRBV6-1 and TRBJ2-2, with D unresolved. The sequencing input was blood. The receptor was isolated from a woman aged 18-29 years with Graves' hyperthyroidism. The CDR3 DNA follows: TGTGCCGTCCGGGCGCTCGGCTCCGGGGAGCTGTTTTTT. It translates to CAVRALGSGELFF.